These 21 T cell receptor beta chains came from one sample sequenced in a study of cytotoxic CD8 clonotypes in ibrutinib-treated CLL. Libraries were prepared by immunoSEQ multiplex PCR; TCRdb keeps only in-frame clonotypes and omits some of them. The sample contains under 35,000 clones, 55% to 70% of which appear only once. The material sequenced was PBMCs, taken after 24 months of ibrutinib treatment. The receptors shown here come from a human donor with chronic lymphocytic leukemia.

This clone was counted a few times. This chain uses TRBV28 with TRBJ2-4, with D perhaps TRBD2 (7 bases). This CDR3 has 14 residues. V gave up 6 bases and J gave up 1 base, with 10 bases separating them. The germline CDR1 and CDR2 sequences are MDHEN and SYDVKM. The CDR3 spells CASSRGAAKNIQYF. The CDR3 DNA follows: TGTGCCAGCAGCCGGGGGGCGGCCAAAAACATTCAGTACTTC.

This chain joins TRBV11-2 and TRBJ2-7, with 10 bases aligning to TRBD2. The germline V gene has CDR1 SGHAT and CDR2 FQNNGV. This CDR3 region has 16 residues. Trimming took 2 bases from V and 1 from J; bases not matched to a gene: 5. As DNA, the CDR3 is TGTGCCAGCAGCTTATTTCCTAGCGGGGGATCCTACGAGCAGTACTTC. Translated: CASSLFPSGGSYEQYF.

This chain joins TRBV6-6 and TRBJ1-2; D not resolved. The V gene's germline CDR1 is MNHNY and CDR2 SVGAGI (reference sequence). V lost 2 bases to trimming and J lost 9 bases, with 7 bases between them. This CDR3 is 11 amino acids long. In nucleotides, the CDR3 is TGTGCCAGCAGTTACGAGGGCCGCTACACCTTC. Translating it yields CASSYEGRYTF.

The gene calls are TRBV18 and TRBJ2-1; TRBD2 matches 8 bases. CDR3 size: 14 residues. J gave up 7 bases and V 5 bases, and 7 bases lay outside the gene matches. Germline V gene data show CDR1 as KGHSH and CDR2 as LQKENI. As DNA, the CDR3 is TGTGCCAGCTCATTCCGGGAGGGGGGGAATGAGCAGTTCTTC. Translating it yields CASSFREGGNEQFF. Full variable domain (remainder filled in from reference TRBV18 and TRBJ2-1): NAGVMQNPRHLVRRRGQEARLRCSPMKGHSHVYWYRQLPEEGLKFMVYLQKENIIDESGMPKERFSAEFPKEGPSILRIQQVVRGDSAAYFCASSFREGGNEQFFGPGTRLTVL.

This clone occurred once. The chain recombines TRBV30 with TRBJ2-7; tentatively, D is TRBD1 or TRBD2 (5 bases each). The CDR3 is made up of 12 amino acids. CDR1 is GTSNPN and CDR2 is SVGIG in the germline V gene (reference sequence). V gave up 1 base and J gave up 11 bases, with 15 bases separating them. The CDR3 DNA reads as TGTGCCTGGAGTGCAACCGGGACGAAGAAGTACTTC. Translated: CAWSATGTKKYF. The full variable domain, completed using reference TRBV30 and TRBJ2-7, is SQTIHQWPATLVQPVGSPLSLECTVEGTSNPNLYWYRQAAGRGLQLLFYSVGIGQISSEVPQNLSASRPQDRQFILSSKKLLLSDSGFYLCAWSATGTKKYFGPGTRLTVT.

This rearrangement joins TRBV27 to TRBJ2-3; D gene uncertain. Germline-derived CDR1 and CDR2 are MNHEY and SMNVEV (reference sequence). The CDR3 is 15 amino acids. Trimming cost V 7 bases and J 4 bases, with 18 bases left between them. Written as DNA, the CDR3 is TGTGCCAGCACCGGCACGGGCGTAGTCGCAGATACGCAGTATTTT. Residues: CASTGTGVVADTQYF.

This clone has only one observation. V gene TRBV6-5 combines with J gene TRBJ1-4; the D is unclear. The CDR3 runs 13 residues. Per germline, CDR1 MNHEY and CDR2 SVGAGI. V gave up 6 bases and J gave up 7 bases, with 12 bases separating them. The CDR3 DNA follows: TGTGCCAGCAGACCGTCTTGGGCTGAAAAACTGTTTTTT. This gives the protein CASRPSWAEKLFF.

The V gene is TRBV6-5, the J gene TRBJ2-5, with D perhaps matching TRBD2 (5 bases). Per the germline V gene, CDR1 is MNHEY and CDR2 is SVGAGI. The CDR3 runs to 15 residues. Trimming removed 0 bases at V and 2 bases at J, with 10 bases between. For the CDR3, the DNA is TGTGCCAGCAGTTACTCCCGGACTCTGCAAGAGACCCAGTACTTC. Amino acids: CASSYSRTLQETQYF.

The V gene is TRBV2, the J gene TRBJ1-1; maybe TRBD1 (5 bases). Germline lookup yields CDR1 SNHLY and CDR2 FYNNEI. V lost 8 bases to trimming and J lost 10 bases, with 20 bases between them. The CDR3 spans 13 residues. CDR3 sequence: CASWLVSGTGAFF. The CDR3 DNA reads TGTGCCAGCTGGTTAGTAAGCGGAACAGGAGCTTTCTTT.

The genes are TRBV5-4 and TRBJ1-6; TRBD1 aligns across 10 bases. Germline CDR1 reads SGHNT; CDR2 reads YYREEE (reference sequence). CDR3 length equals 15 residues. Trimming took 3 bases from V and 5 from J; bases not matched to a gene: 2. This CDR3 is CASSSTGGDNSPLHF. The CDR3 DNA reads TGTGCCAGCAGCTCGACAGGGGGCGATAATTCACCCCTCCACTTT.

This clone was recorded at least ten times. This chain uses TRBV7-9 with TRBJ1-4; tentatively, D is TRBD1 (6 bases). The CDR3 length is 17 residues. Germline loops: CDR1 SEHNR, CDR2 FQNEAQ (reference sequence). Deletions cut 3 bases from V and 8 bases from J, with 22 bases between. CDR3 residues: CASSFEENRVAREKLFF. The CDR3 DNA sequence: TGTGCCAGCAGCTTTGAGGAGAACAGGGTTGCTCGCGAAAAACTGTTTTTT.

This chain joins TRBV19 and TRBJ1-2; D gene uncertain. The CDR3 extends over 13 amino acids. V lost 0 bases and J lost 4, with 6 bases in between. Germline V gene sequence: CDR1 LNHDA, CDR2 SQIVND (reference sequence). This CDR3 is CASSIDSFYGYTF. The CDR3 nucleotides are TGTGCCAGTAGTATAGACAGTTTCTATGGCTACACCTTC.

V usage is TRBV19 and J usage is TRBJ2-3; 7 positions match TRBD2. Germline V gene lookup returns CDR1 LNHDA and CDR2 SQIVND (reference sequence). CDR3 length: 15 amino acids. V shed 5 bases, J shed 4 bases, and the junction held 9 bases outside the gene matches. The CDR3 loop reads CASSPGPGRADTQYF. CDR3 sequence (DNA): TGTGCCAGTAGTCCAGGCCCGGGGAGGGCAGATACGCAGTATTTT.

This chain uses TRBV5-1 with TRBJ2-1, with D possibly being TRBD1 or TRBD2 (6 bases each). The V end was cut by 1 base, the J end by 6 bases, with 14 bases between. CDR1 is SGHRS, CDR2 YFSETQ, per germline. The CDR3 loop spans 15 amino acids. The CDR3 sequence: CASSLNRGPINEQFF. In nucleotides, the CDR3 is TGCGCCAGCAGCTTGAATCGGGGGCCGATCAATGAGCAGTTCTTC.

CDR3 amino acids: CSVGGGRTYEQYF. DNA of the CDR3: TGCAGCGTTGGGGGGGGTAGGACCTACGAGCAGTACTTC. V is TRBV29-1 and J is TRBJ2-7; 7 bases agree with TRBD2. V lost 4 bases to trimming and J lost 2 bases; unmatched junction nucleotides: 5. The CDR3 spans 13 residues. Germline CDR1 reads SQVTM; CDR2 reads ANQGSEA.

This sequence joins TRBV19 and TRBJ2-5, with D hard to call. Germline V gene lookup returns CDR1 LNHDA and CDR2 SQIVND (reference sequence). Trimming pared 4 bases from V and 0 bases from J, leaving 12 bases between. The CDR3 length is 15 residues. CDR3 in amino acids: CASSRDVGYQETQYF. CDR3 nucleotide sequence: TGTGCCAGTAGTAGAGATGTGGGCTACCAAGAGACCCAGTACTTC.

This chain connects TRBV15 to TRBJ2-7; maybe TRBD1 (6 bases). The CDR3 has 13 amino acids. The germline gives CDR1 LNHNV, CDR2 YYDKDF (reference sequence). V lost 4 bases to trimming and J lost 3 bases, with 10 bases between them. The CDR3 spells CATSIIRGYEQYF. Here the CDR3 DNA reads TGTGCCACCAGCATTATCAGGGGCTACGAGCAGTACTTC.

The chain couples TRBV15 to TRBJ2-1; tentatively, D is TRBD1 or TRBD2 (6 bases each). This CDR3 has 17 residues. Germline assignment: CDR1 LNHNV and CDR2 YYDKDF (reference sequence). V was clipped by 0 bases and J by 5 bases, with 17 bases between them. The CDR3: CATSRDRGLARDNEQFF. In nucleotides, the CDR3 is TGTGCCACCAGCAGAGATCGGGGGCTAGCTAGGGACAATGAGCAGTTCTTC.

The chain joins TRBV4-1 to TRBJ2-7, with D possibly being TRBD1 (5 bases). Germline V gene lookup returns CDR1 MGHRA and CDR2 YSYEKL. Trimming stripped 1 base from V and 6 bases from J, with 16 bases between. The CDR3 spans 15 residues. The CDR3 DNA follows: TGCGCCAGCAGCCAAGGGACATTTGGGCTTGCCGAGCAGTACTTC. Amino acid sequence: CASSQGTFGLAEQYF.

The J gene is TRBJ2-7, the V gene TRBV5-1; D unclear. V gave up 2 bases and J gave up 3 bases, with 24 bases separating them. The CDR3 consists of 18 residues. Germline V gene data show CDR1 as SGHRS and CDR2 as YFSETQ. The CDR3 region has the DNA TGCGCCAGCAGCTTCCTGAGTCCCAGCCAGCTCCCGTTCTACGAGCAGTACTTC. Amino acids: CASSFLSPSQLPFYEQYF.

This clone was detected once. The J gene is TRBJ1-1, the V gene TRBV30; TRBD1 is a possible D gene (5 bases). Germline CDR1 GTSNPN, CDR2 SVGIG (reference sequence). Trimming pared 3 bases from V and 4 bases from J, leaving 12 bases between. This CDR3 comprises 13 residues. The CDR3 nucleotides are TGTGCCTGGAGCTGGGGGGATGGCACTGAAGCTTTCTTT. Its protein is CAWSWGDGTEAFF.